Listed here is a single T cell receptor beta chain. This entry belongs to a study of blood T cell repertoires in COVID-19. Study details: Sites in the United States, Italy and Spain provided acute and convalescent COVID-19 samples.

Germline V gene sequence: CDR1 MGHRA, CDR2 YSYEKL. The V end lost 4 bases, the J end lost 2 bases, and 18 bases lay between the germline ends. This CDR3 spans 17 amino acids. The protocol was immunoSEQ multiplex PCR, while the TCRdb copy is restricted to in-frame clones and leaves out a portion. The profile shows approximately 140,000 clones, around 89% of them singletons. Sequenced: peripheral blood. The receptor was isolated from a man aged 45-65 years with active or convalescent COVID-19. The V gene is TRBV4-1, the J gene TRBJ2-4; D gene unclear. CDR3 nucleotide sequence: TGCGCCAGCAGCCCCGGTGTTGTTTCGATGTCCAAAAACATTCAGTACTTC. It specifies CASSPGVVSMSKNIQYF.